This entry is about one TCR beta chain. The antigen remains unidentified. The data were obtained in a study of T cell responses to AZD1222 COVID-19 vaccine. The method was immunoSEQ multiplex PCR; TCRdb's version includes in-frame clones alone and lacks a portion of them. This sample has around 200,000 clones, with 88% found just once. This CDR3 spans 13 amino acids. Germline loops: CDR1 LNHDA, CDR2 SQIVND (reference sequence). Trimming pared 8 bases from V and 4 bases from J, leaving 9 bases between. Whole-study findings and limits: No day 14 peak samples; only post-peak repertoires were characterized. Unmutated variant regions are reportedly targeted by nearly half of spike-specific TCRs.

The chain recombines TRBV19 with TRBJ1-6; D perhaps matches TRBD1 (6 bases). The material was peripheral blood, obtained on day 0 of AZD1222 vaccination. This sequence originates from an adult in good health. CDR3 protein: CASLQGYNSPLHF. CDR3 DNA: TGTGCCAGTCTACAGGGTTATAATTCACCCCTCCACTTT.